The subject of this entry is one TCR beta chain. V was pared by 6 bases and J by 1 base, with 13 bases between. Germline values: CDR1 SGHNT, CDR2 YYREEE (reference sequence). The CDR3 contains 14 residues. The data stem from a study of blood T cell repertoires in COVID-19. Study in general: Acute and convalescent COVID-19 samples came from the United States, Italy and Spain. Nucleic acid was either cDNA or gDNA, and it came from T cells, B-cell-depleted T cells, or PBMCs.

In the original processing: Amplification of reference gene primers was used by the study to estimate nucleated cell counts. Generated by immunoSEQ multiplex PCR, the TCRdb table keeps only in-frame clones and is missing some. The V and J calls and clone size come from that table; D and trimming were worked out from the DNA. The repertoire has 130,000 to 150,000 clones, approximately 88% of them found once; the top ten carry 1.8%. This chain connects TRBV5-4 to TRBJ1-2, with D possibly TRBD1 on 5 matching bases. This clonotype was sampled from a man between 70 and 80 years old with acute or convalescent COVID-19. The sample comprised peripheral blood. The CDR3 nucleotides read TGTGCCAGCAACCGGGCAGGGAATAACTATGGCTACACCTTC. It codes for CASNRAGNNYGYTF.